These T cell receptor beta chains were read from a single sample in a study of T cells in Graves' hyperthyroidism and ophthalmopathy. TCRdb processed the multiplex PCR reads anew with MiXCR; each CDR3 protein has one entry. The sample records around 620,000 distinct CDR3 sequences, about 45% being singletons. The sequenced material came from peripheral blood or thyroid tissue (not recorded which). The source is an adult woman with Graves' disease, either hyperthyroidism or ophthalmopathy (not recorded which). CDR3s include the opening cysteine and the closing phenylalanine or tryptophan. A D gene is named only where the DNA matches it firmly. Part of the rows lack a size; the others show once, few, many or a class for expanded clones.

j_call v_call d_call clone_size cdr3_nt cdr3_aa
TRBJ2-1 TRBV2 . . TGTGCCAGCAGTGGCCAGGGAATAAATGAGCAGTTCTTC CASSGQGINEQFF
TRBJ1-5 TRBV15 TRBD1 . TGTGCCACCAGCAGAGATGAAGGGACAGGGAGGTTAAGCGGTCAGCCCCAGCATTTT CATSRDEGTGRLSGQPQHF
TRBJ1-5 TRBV13 TRBD1 many TGTGCCAGCAGCTCCGGACAGGGGAATCAGCCCCAGCATTTT CASSSGQGNQPQHF
TRBJ1-1 TRBV5-6 . many TGTGCCAGCAGCTTTCAACGGGGGGCTGAAGCTTTCTTT CASSFQRGAEAFF
TRBJ1-4 TRBV12-3/TRBV12-4 TRBD1 many TGTGCCAGCAGTTTGGGACAGGTTAATGAAAAACTGTTTTTT CASSLGQVNEKLFF
TRBJ1-4 TRBV9 TRBD1 many TGTGCCAGCAGCGAATCAGGGGGCCTAGAAAAACTGTTTTTT CASSESGGLEKLFF
TRBJ2-5 TRBV29-1 . few TGCAGCGCGGGACTTCAGCGCGAAGAGACCCAGTACTTC CSAGLQREETQYF
TRBJ1-2 TRBV29-1 . . TGCAGCGTTGCACCGGGATCCAGCGGCTACACCTTC CSVAPGSSGYTF
TRBJ1-1 TRBV10-3 TRBD1 once TGTGCCATTAACAAAGGACAGGGAAACACTGAAGCTTTCTTT CAINKGQGNTEAFF
TRBJ2-7 TRBV7-2 TRBD2 many TGTGCCAGCAGGCCGACTAGCGGGACCCCCTACGAGCAGTACTTC CASRPTSGTPYEQYF
TRBJ2-7 TRBV20-1 TRBD1 many TGCAGTGCTCTCGACAGGGCTTCCTACGAGCAGTACTTC CSALDRASYEQYF
TRBJ2-6 TRBV7-6 . once TGTGCCAGCAGCCCCGGGGCAGGGCTACTGTCTTTC CASSPGAGLLSF
TRBJ1-1 TRBV7-2 . . TGTGCCAGCAGTGAACAGGATAAAGCTTTCTTT CASSEQDKAFF
TRBJ1-6 TRBV29-1 TRBD1 many TGCAGCGTTTCGGCAGGGGGCTATAATTCACCCCTCCACTTT CSVSAGGYNSPLHF
TRBJ1-2 TRBV27 TRBD1 few TGTGCCAGCAGTTTAATGGCCCCCTTCGGACAGGGGCACTATGGCTACACCTTC CASSLMAPFGQGHYGYTF
TRBJ1-5 TRBV30 . few TGTGCCTGGAGTTCCCCTCCTAAGCCCCAGCATTTT CAWSSPPKPQHF
TRBJ1-1 TRBV7-8 . many TGTGCCAGCAGCTTATTGGCGGGCCGCGGGGACTTT CASSLLAGRGDF
TRBJ1-2 TRBV7-8 . . TGTGCCAGCAGCTTAGATAGGGGGGCCTCCTATGGCTACACCTTC CASSLDRGASYGYTF
TRBJ1-6 TRBV5-1 TRBD1 few TGCGCCAGCAGCACTCGGACAGGCACACCCCTCCACTTT CASSTRTGTPLHF
TRBJ1-1 TRBV20-1 . . TGCAGTGCTAGACTGGACACTGAAGCTTTCTTT CSARLDTEAFF
TRBJ1-1 TRBV28 . many TGTGCCAGCGGCCGACAGACGGGGGCTTTCTTT CASGRQTGAFF